This passage covers 14 T cell receptor beta chains from one sample sequenced in a study of shared clonotypes between healthy human individuals. Naive CD8 cells, CD45RO-negative and positively selected for CCR7, excluded terminally differentiated effector memory CD45RA+ cells. Profiled with immunoSEQ multiplex PCR; TCRdb holds only in-frame clones, not every one. This table holds approximately 810,000 clones, 80% to 95% found once. The source material was naive CD8+ T cells sorted from blood. These receptors were taken from a man aged 25 to 40 in good health.

The chain combines TRBV9 with TRBJ1-2; D uncertain. In germline, CDR1 is SGDLS, CDR2 YYNGEE. V was clipped by 5 bases and J by 7 bases, with 9 bases between them. The CDR3 contains 11 residues. The CDR3 sequence is CASSDIFGYTF. The CDR3 DNA follows: TGTGCCAGCAGTGATATATTTGGCTACACCTTC.

Notes on this clone: The same CDR3 is also encoded by other DNA sequences in this sample. The J gene is TRBJ2-5, the V gene TRBV27; D possibly uses TRBD1 or TRBD2 (5 bases each). Between the trimmed V and J ends, which lost 2 bases and 5 bases, there was a span of 9 bases. Looked up from germline, CDR1 is MNHEY and CDR2 is SMNVEV (reference sequence). The CDR3 is 13 residues long. CDR3 sequence: CASSLLGEETQYF. Written as DNA, the CDR3 is TGTGCCAGCAGTTTACTAGGGGAGGAGACCCAGTACTTC.

This clone was found a few times. This chain links TRBV29-1 with TRBJ2-2; D unclear. The V gene lost 7 bases and the J gene lost 4 bases, with 10 bases spanning the gap. Germline V gene lookup returns CDR1 SQVTM and CDR2 ANQGSEA. This CDR3 is 12 amino acids long. The CDR3 DNA reads TGCAGCGGAAGGACGGCCACCGGGGAGCTGTTTTTT. It specifies CSGRTATGELFF.

This chain joins TRBV13 and TRBJ2-3; TRBD1 is a possible D gene (5 bases). V was trimmed by 10 bases and J by 2 bases, leaving 19 bases between them. The CDR3 contains 15 residues. Looked up from germline, CDR1 is PRHDT and CDR2 is FYEKMQ (reference sequence). CDR3: CATKEGVDDTDTQYF. DNA for the CDR3: TGTGCCACCAAGGAAGGGGTCGACGACACAGATACGCAGTATTTT. The full variable domain, in which reference TRBV13 and TRBJ2-3 provide the parts outside the CDR3, is AAGVIQSPRHLIKEKRETATLKCYPIPRHDTVYWYQQGPGQDPQFLISFYEKMQSDKGSIPDRFSAQQFSDYHSELNMSSLELGDSALYFCATKEGVDDTDTQYFGPGTRLTVL.

The chain joins TRBV14 to TRBJ2-5; maybe TRBD2 (6 bases). The CDR3 runs to 14 residues. Looked up from germline, CDR1 is SGHDN and CDR2 is FVKESK. Trimming removed 2 bases at V and 3 bases at J, with 10 bases between. The CDR3 DNA reads TGTGCCAGCAGCCAACTACTAGCAGAAGAGACCCAGTACTTC. This sequence encodes CASSQLLAEETQYF.

This rearrangement joins TRBV30 to TRBJ2-7, with a weak D call TRBD1 (6 bases). This CDR3 comprises 13 residues. V lost 5 bases and J lost 4, with 15 bases in between. The V gene's germline CDR1 is GTSNPN and CDR2 SVGIG (reference sequence). CDR3 sequence: CAWGVIQGYEQYF. In DNA, the CDR3 is TGTGCCTGGGGGGTCATACAGGGTTACGAGCAGTACTTC.

The chain employs TRBV4-1 and TRBJ2-7; 8 positions agree with TRBD2. CDR3 length: 15 residues. Germline CDR1 is MGHRA and CDR2 is YSYEKL. V was clipped by 6 bases and J by 0 bases; unmatched bases: 7. CDR3 amino acids: CASRTGGGSSYEQYF. CDR3 DNA sequence: TGCGCCAGCAGGACGGGAGGGGGGAGCTCCTACGAGCAGTACTTC.

V is TRBV4-1 and J is TRBJ2-7, with 9 bases that match TRBD1. Germline CDR1 and CDR2: MGHRA and YSYEKL. V gave up 0 bases and J gave up 6 bases; unmatched junction bases: 6. The CDR3 contains 15 residues. CDR3 coding DNA: TGCGCCAGCAGCCAAGAAGACAGGGGGATGGGCGAGCAGTACTTC. Protein: CASSQEDRGMGEQYF.

The chain uses TRBV19 and TRBJ2-1; tentatively, D is TRBD2 (5 bases). V dropped 1 base and J dropped 6 bases, with 10 bases sitting between them. Germline CDR1 and CDR2: LNHDA and SQIVND (reference sequence). CDR3 length: 14 amino acids. CDR3: CASSIVGSANEQFF. CDR3 sequence (DNA): TGTGCCAGTAGTATAGTGGGGAGTGCCAATGAGCAGTTCTTC.

The CDR3 loop is CASSDTHYGDTEAFF. Written as DNA, the CDR3 is TGTGCCAGCAGCGATACGCACTACGGGGACACTGAAGCTTTCTTT. V usage is TRBV13 and J usage is TRBJ1-1; the D is unclear. Germline lookup yields CDR1 PRHDT and CDR2 FYEKMQ (reference sequence). The CDR3 extends over 15 amino acids. V lost 5 bases to trimming and J lost 3 bases, with 16 bases between them.

The V and J genes are TRBV2 and TRBJ1-2, with 10 bases aligning to TRBD1. V shed 3 bases and J 2 bases; nucleotides not matched to a gene: 0. The CDR3 contains 14 residues. Germline lookup yields CDR1 SNHLY and CDR2 FYNNEI. Written as DNA, the CDR3 is TGTGCCAGCAGTGAGGGACAGGGGAACTATGGCTACACCTTC. Amino acid sequence: CASSEGQGNYGYTF. Full variable domain (remainder filled in from reference TRBV2 and TRBJ1-2): EPEVTQTPSHQVTQMGQEVILRCVPISNHLYFYWYRQILGQKVEFLVSFYNNEISEKSEIFDDQFSVERPDGSNFTLKIRSTKLEDSAMYFCASSEGQGNYGYTFGSGTRLTVV.

The J gene is TRBJ2-7, the V gene TRBV5-4; D perhaps matches TRBD1 (6 bases). The CDR3 contains 12 residues. Between the trimmed V and J ends, which lost 4 bases and 3 bases, there was a span of 8 bases. In germline, CDR1 is SGHNT, CDR2 YYREEE (reference sequence). In DNA, the CDR3 is TGTGCCAGCAGCATGGACAGCTACGAGCAGTACTTC. Its protein is CASSMDSYEQYF.

This clone was counted once. The rearrangement joins TRBV7-8 to TRBJ2-7; no clear D. This CDR3 is 16 amino acids long. CDR1 SGHVS and CDR2 FQNEAQ come from the germline V gene. Deletions cut 5 bases from V and 0 bases from J, with 17 bases between. The CDR3 DNA sequence: TGTGCCAGCAGCACAGCCACCGCTTCGAGCTCCTACGAGCAGTACTTC. Translation gives CASSTATASSSYEQYF.

The genes are TRBV4-1 and TRBJ1-3, with unresolved D. CDR1 and CDR2 (germline): MGHRA, YSYEKL. V lost 2 bases and J 1 base, leaving 6 bases between the germline ends. This CDR3 is 14 amino acids long. The CDR3 protein is CASSQQGSGNTIYF. The CDR3 bases are TGCGCCAGCAGCCAACAAGGGTCTGGAAACACCATATATTTT.